This entry features one T cell receptor (beta chain) sequence. This specimen belongs to a study of OX40 agonist ivuxolimab in advanced cancers. Data came from immunoSEQ multiplex PCR; TCRdb stores just in-frame clones and leaves some out. In the table there are around 51,000 clones, 85% to 90% of which are singletons. The length of the CDR3 is 14 residues. Germline CDR1 MNHEY, CDR2 SVGAGI. Deletions cut 5 bases from V and 0 bases from J, with 10 bases between. The specimen comprised CD4+ or CD8+ T cells sorted from blood, sampled in a trial of the OX40 agonist ivuxolimab. The clonotype comes from an adult with an advanced solid tumor such as melanoma, head and neck, liver or kidney cancer. This sequence joins TRBV6-5 and TRBJ1-1; D is uncertain. In DNA form, the CDR3 reads TGTGCCAGCAGTAGACCCGGATTGAACACTGAAGCTTTCTTT. Amino acid sequence: CASSRPGLNTEAFF.